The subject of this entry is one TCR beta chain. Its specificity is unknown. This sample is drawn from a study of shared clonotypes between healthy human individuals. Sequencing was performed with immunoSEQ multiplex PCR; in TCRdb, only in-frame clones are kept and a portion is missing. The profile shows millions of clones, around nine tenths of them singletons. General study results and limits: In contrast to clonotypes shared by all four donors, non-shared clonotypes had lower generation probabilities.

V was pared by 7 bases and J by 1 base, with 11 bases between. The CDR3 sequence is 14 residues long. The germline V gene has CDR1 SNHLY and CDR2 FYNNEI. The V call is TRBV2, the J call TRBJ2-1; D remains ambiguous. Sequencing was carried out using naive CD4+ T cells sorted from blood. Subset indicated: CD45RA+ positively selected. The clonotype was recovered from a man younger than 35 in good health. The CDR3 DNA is TGTGCCAGCAAGGCAGAGATTTCCTACAATGAGCAGTTCTTC. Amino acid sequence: CASKAEISYNEQFF.